The rows below give T cell receptor beta chains drawn from one sample of a study of T cell responses to AZD1222 COVID-19 vaccine. Produced via immunoSEQ multiplex PCR; TCRdb's table is partial and in-frame only. Of around 84,000 clones listed, more than 75% were seen once; the top ten hold 7.5% to 9%. The material sequenced was peripheral blood, taken on day 0 of AZD1222 vaccination. The source is an adult in good health. CDR3s include the opening cysteine and the closing phenylalanine or tryptophan. The D gene is left open where the match is weak. Only part of the rows carry a size: once, few, many, or a class if the clone is expanded.

TRBJ2-5 TRBV3-1/TRBV3-2 few - CASSQWEETQYF TGTGCCAGCAGCCAGTGGGAAGAGACCCAGTACTTC
TRBJ1-1 TRBV27 few - CASNTLRGNTEAFF TGTGCCAGCAATACCCTAAGGGGGAACACTGAAGCTTTCTTT
TRBJ2-7 TRBV6-6 - TRBD2 CASSFLAGWDSYEQYF TGTGCCAGCAGTTTTTTAGCGGGGTGGGACTCCTACGAGCAGTACTTC
TRBJ2-3 TRBV9 few TRBD2 CASSRYRGGAADTQYF TGTGCCAGCAGCCGCTACCGCGGGGGGGCCGCAGATACGCAGTATTTT
TRBJ1-1 TRBV6-5 - TRBD1 CASRRMDRVNTEAFF TGTGCCAGCAGGAGAATGGACAGGGTGAACACTGAAGCTTTCTTT
TRBJ2-3 TRBV4-3 once TRBD2 CASSQDYRGLAGVGDTQYF TGCGCCAGCAGCCAAGATTATCGAGGACTAGCGGGAGTCGGGGATACGCAGTATTTT
TRBJ2-3 TRBV19 - TRBD2 CASRQTGGQGGGDTQYF TGTGCCAGTAGGCAAACGGGAGGGCAAGGCGGTGGAGATACGCAGTATTTT
TRBJ1-1 TRBV4-1 once TRBD1 CASSRGQVDTEAFF TGCGCCAGCAGCCGAGGACAGGTGGACACTGAAGCTTTCTTT
TRBJ2-3 TRBV10-3 - - CAISAGGGRTDTQYF TGTGCCATCAGTGCTGGGGGCGGTCGGACAGATACGCAGTATTTT
TRBJ1-1 TRBV6-5 - - CASSPSSSRDTEAFF TGTGCCAGCAGCCCGTCCTCCAGTAGGGACACTGAAGCTTTCTTT
TRBJ2-2 TRBV5-1 - TRBD2 CASSFRLAADTGELFF TGCGCCAGCAGCTTCCGGCTAGCGGCCGACACCGGGGAGCTGTTTTTT
TRBJ1-4 TRBV12-3/TRBV12-4 - - CASRRDVEKLFF TGTGCCAGCAGAAGGGACGTCGAAAAACTGTTTTTT
TRBJ1-2 TRBV6-5 - - CASTYSSDYGYTF TGTGCCAGCACCTACTCTTCTGACTATGGCTACACCTTC
TRBJ2-1 TRBV5-1 - TRBD2 CASSLTPSGSVSGNEQFF TGCGCCAGCAGCTTGACTCCTAGCGGGAGCGTCAGTGGCAATGAGCAGTTCTTC
TRBJ1-1 TRBV4-3 - - CASSHWGEAFF TGCGCCAGCAGCCACTGGGGTGAAGCTTTCTTT
TRBJ2-7 TRBV4-1 - - CASSQDSTSRVEQYF TGCGCCAGCAGCCAAGATTCTACTAGCAGGGTCGAGCAGTACTTC
TRBJ2-1 TRBV27 - - CASSWGREVFF TGTGCCAGCAGTTGGGGCAGGGAGGTTTTCTTC
TRBJ1-1 TRBV6-5 - TRBD1 CASSNDRVRGTEAFF TGTGCCAGCAGTAACGACAGGGTAAGGGGCACTGAAGCTTTCTTT
TRBJ1-2 TRBV6-5 - TRBD1 CASRTGVTYGYTF TGTGCCAGCAGAACAGGGGTTACGTATGGCTACACCTTC
TRBJ2-5 TRBV30 - - CAWSVGRKETQYF TGTGCCTGGAGTGTTGGCAGGAAAGAGACCCAGTACTTC
TRBJ1-5 TRBV4-3 once - CASSQDFNGYQPQHF TGCGCCAGCAGCCAAGATTTCAACGGGTATCAGCCCCAGCATTTT
TRBJ2-2 TRBV7-2 - TRBD2 CASSLAVAGGPNTGELFF TGTGCCAGCAGCTTAGCGGTAGCGGGAGGGCCGAACACCGGGGAGCTGTTTTTT
TRBJ1-2 TRBV18 - TRBD1 CASSRQGFNYGYTF TGTGCCAGCTCTCGACAGGGCTTTAACTATGGCTACACCTTC